The clone carrying this TCR beta chain occurred a few times. Antigen: not known. These data belong to a study of CD8 T cells in ankylosing spondylitis. Study-wide results and limits: Characteristic, it appeared, of ankylosing spondylitis blood was a TCR beta motif of seven or eight highly homologous variants. Past research had described some motif variants in reactive arthritis synovial fluid and blood.

A single record per CDR3 protein comes from TCRdb applying MiXCR to the 5' RACE reads. The repertoire holds approximately 400,000 distinct CDR3 sequences, with 26% as singletons. V trimming: 4 bases; J trimming: 8 bases; junction bases outside the gene matches: 11. The CDR3 has 15 amino acids. The sequenced sample was blood, either unsorted or a sorted T cell fraction (not recorded which). The J gene is TRBJ1-1, the V gene TRBV12-3 or TRBV12-4; 9 nucleotides match TRBD1. The receptor was derived from a male donor with ankylosing spondylitis. The CDR3 coding sequence is TGTGCCAGCAGTTACCGGGACAGGGCTTTTTCGGAAGCTTTCTTT. The encoded protein is CASSYRDRAFSEAFF.